This TCR beta chain was sequenced for a study of beta chain features in type 1 diabetes. Study results and caveats: Resolution of whether HLA type affects TCRB rearrangement was not achieved here.

Details on this clone: What it recognizes is unknown.

Expressed TCRB transcripts got sequenced, as all isolated RNA was reverse transcribed. Clones were read by immunoSEQ multiplex PCR, and TCRdb kept only the in-frame ones, dropping some. The sample lists roughly 41,000 clones; 49% were seen once. Germline V gene sequence: CDR1 SGHDN, CDR2 FVKESK. Trimming removed 11 bases from V and 5 bases from J; junction bases left unmatched: 12. The CDR3 extends over 14 amino acids. This TCR was recovered from a woman aged 18-29 years in good health. The sequencing input was central memory CD4+ T cells from blood. J is TRBJ1-5 and V is TRBV14, with 7 positions matching TRBD1. The CDR3 nucleotides are TGTGCCCCCGGGGGCAGGGGGGTGGATCAGCCCCAGCATTTT. Translation: CAPGGRGVDQPQHF. Full variable domain (remainder filled in from reference TRBV14 and TRBJ1-5): EAGVTQFPSHSVIEKGQTVTLRCDPISGHDNLYWYRRVMGKEIKFLLHFVKESKQDESGMPNNRFLAERTGGTYSTLKVQPAELEDSGVYFCAPGGRGVDQPQHFGDGTRLSIL.